The entry below describes one T cell receptor (beta chain). Primers: 60 Vbeta forward and 13 Jbeta reverse. Some clones are missing from TCRdb's copy, which holds only in-frame ones; the method was immunoSEQ multiplex PCR. The top ten clones hold about 3.8% of a sample with approximately 90,000 clones, roughly three quarters of them seen once. Although they were nominally healthy when sampled, donors likely had unrecorded immune exposures. This CDR3 has 14 amino acids. Germline CDR1 and CDR2: LGHNA and YSLEER. Unmatched junction bases numbered 5, after V lost 6 bases and J lost 1 base. The entry originates in a study of cytomegalovirus exposure and HLA in healthy donors.

The clonotype originates from a man aged 25-45 years in good health and CMV-seronegative. The J gene is TRBJ1-1, the V gene TRBV4-3; 7 bases agree with TRBD1. Sequenced sample: PBMCs. CDR3 residues: CASSIGTANTEAFF. The CDR3 DNA reads as TGCGCCAGCAGTATAGGGACAGCGAACACTGAAGCTTTCTTT.